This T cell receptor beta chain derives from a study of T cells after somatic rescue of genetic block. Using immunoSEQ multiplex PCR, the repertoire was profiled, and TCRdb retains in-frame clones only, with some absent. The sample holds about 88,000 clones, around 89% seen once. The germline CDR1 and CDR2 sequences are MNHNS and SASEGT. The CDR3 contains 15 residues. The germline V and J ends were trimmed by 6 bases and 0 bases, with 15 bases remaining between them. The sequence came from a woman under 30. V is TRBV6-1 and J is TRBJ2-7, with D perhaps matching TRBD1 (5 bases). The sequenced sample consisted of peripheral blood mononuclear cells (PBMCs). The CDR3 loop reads CASRVEQALSYEQYF. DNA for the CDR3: TGTGCCAGCAGGGTAGAACAGGCCCTCTCCTACGAGCAGTACTTC.